A selection of T cell receptor beta chains follows, all from one sample in a study of shared clonotypes between healthy human individuals. Assay: immunoSEQ multiplex PCR; the TCRdb copy retains only in-frame clones and omits some. Of about 2.1 million clones in the sample, around 93% were seen once. The sample was naive CD8+ T cells from PBMCs. These receptors were taken from a man younger than 30 in good health. Some clones in this sample may be carry-over from other donors' samples. Each CDR3 is given with its conserved first and last residue. The order of the fields is D gene, V gene, J gene, clone size, CDR3 protein, CDR3 DNA. D genes are given only for firm matches. Clone sizes are given selectively: once, few, many, or a class where the clone is expanded.

D gene: TRBD2; V gene: TRBV28; J gene: TRBJ2-7; clone size: once; CDR3 protein: CASSLTGGGDEQYF; CDR3 DNA: TGTGCCAGCAGTCTAACGGGAGGGGGGGACGAGCAGTACTTC
D gene: TRBD2; V gene: TRBV5-4; J gene: TRBJ2-1; clone size: NA; CDR3 protein: CASSGRASGIDEQFF; CDR3 DNA: TGTGCCAGCAGCGGGAGGGCTAGCGGGATTGATGAGCAGTTCTTC
D gene: NA; V gene: TRBV19; J gene: TRBJ2-5; clone size: NA; CDR3 protein: CASRGRWGAETQYF; CDR3 DNA: TGTGCCAGTAGAGGGAGATGGGGGGCTGAGACCCAGTACTTC
D gene: NA; V gene: TRBV5-4; J gene: TRBJ2-7; clone size: NA; CDR3 protein: CASSFVERSSYEQYF; CDR3 DNA: TGTGCCAGCAGCTTTGTGGAGAGGAGCTCCTACGAGCAGTACTTC
D gene: TRBD2; V gene: TRBV7-2; J gene: TRBJ2-1; clone size: NA; CDR3 protein: CASSLLAGGDEQFF; CDR3 DNA: TGTGCCAGCAGCTTACTAGCGGGAGGGGATGAGCAGTTCTTC
D gene: NA; V gene: TRBV28; J gene: TRBJ2-1; clone size: NA; CDR3 protein: CASSDGAGDEQFF; CDR3 DNA: TGTGCCAGCAGTGACGGGGCTGGCGATGAGCAGTTCTTC
D gene: NA; V gene: TRBV14; J gene: TRBJ2-7; clone size: NA; CDR3 protein: CASSQGRWVQYF; CDR3 DNA: TGTGCCAGCAGCCAAGGCCGGTGGGTGCAGTACTTC
D gene: NA; V gene: TRBV28; J gene: TRBJ1-5; clone size: NA; CDR3 protein: CASRQGLDQPQHF; CDR3 DNA: TGTGCCAGCAGGCAGGGCTTAGATCAGCCCCAGCATTTT
D gene: NA; V gene: TRBV25-1; J gene: TRBJ1-1; clone size: NA; CDR3 protein: CASTEGLNTEAFF; CDR3 DNA: TGTGCCAGCACTGAGGGTTTGAACACTGAAGCTTTCTTT
D gene: NA; V gene: TRBV28; J gene: TRBJ2-3; clone size: NA; CDR3 protein: CASSLTLRGDTDTQYF; CDR3 DNA: TGTGCCAGCAGTTTAACACTGCGGGGCGACACAGATACGCAGTATTTT
D gene: NA; V gene: TRBV5-1; J gene: TRBJ2-6; clone size: NA; CDR3 protein: CASSLASGSGANVLTF; CDR3 DNA: TGCGCCAGCAGCTTGGCGTCTGGATCTGGGGCCAACGTCCTGACTTTC
D gene: TRBD2; V gene: TRBV5-4; J gene: TRBJ2-3; clone size: NA; CDR3 protein: CASSQGLAGTDTQYF; CDR3 DNA: TGTGCCAGCAGTCAGGGACTAGCGGGCACAGATACGCAGTATTTT
D gene: NA; V gene: TRBV28; J gene: TRBJ1-1; clone size: NA; CDR3 protein: CASSFSTAPNTEAFF; CDR3 DNA: TGTGCCAGCAGTTTTTCGACAGCACCGAACACTGAAGCTTTCTTT
D gene: TRBD1; V gene: TRBV30; J gene: TRBJ1-1; clone size: few; CDR3 protein: CAWKEGWDRGATEAFF; CDR3 DNA: TGTGCCTGGAAAGAGGGCTGGGACAGGGGAGCCACTGAAGCTTTCTTT
D gene: NA; V gene: TRBV19; J gene: TRBJ1-2; clone size: NA; CDR3 protein: CASSIGGHYGYTF; CDR3 DNA: TGTGCCAGTAGTATAGGGGGACACTATGGCTACACCTTC
D gene: NA; V gene: TRBV6-5; J gene: TRBJ1-1; clone size: NA; CDR3 protein: CASTLSRGMNTEAFF; CDR3 DNA: TGTGCCAGCACCCTGTCGCGGGGGATGAACACTGAAGCTTTCTTT
D gene: TRBD2; V gene: TRBV2; J gene: TRBJ2-3; clone size: NA; CDR3 protein: CASSVAEGLAGVDTQYF; CDR3 DNA: TGTGCCAGCAGTGTAGCGGAGGGACTAGCGGGGGTAGATACGCAGTATTTT
D gene: TRBD2; V gene: TRBV9; J gene: TRBJ2-3; clone size: NA; CDR3 protein: CASSAGTSGLGWDTQYF; CDR3 DNA: TGTGCCAGCAGCGCTGGGACTAGCGGCCTCGGGTGGGATACGCAGTATTTT
D gene: TRBD1; V gene: TRBV2; J gene: TRBJ1-1; clone size: NA; CDR3 protein: CASTRGQALVVNTEAFF; CDR3 DNA: TGTGCCAGCACCCGAGGACAGGCCCTAGTCGTGAACACTGAAGCTTTCTTT
D gene: NA; V gene: TRBV4-1; J gene: TRBJ2-1; clone size: NA; CDR3 protein: CASSQDETDPYNEQFF; CDR3 DNA: TGCGCCAGCAGCCAAGACGAGACAGACCCTTACAATGAGCAGTTCTTC
D gene: TRBD2; V gene: TRBV4-1; J gene: TRBJ2-3; clone size: NA; CDR3 protein: CASSHPGLAGAADTQYF; CDR3 DNA: TGCGCCAGCAGCCACCCGGGACTAGCGGGAGCCGCAGATACGCAGTATTTT
D gene: TRBD1; V gene: TRBV10-3; J gene: TRBJ1-5; clone size: NA; CDR3 protein: CAISESGQVGQPQHF; CDR3 DNA: TGTGCCATCAGTGAGTCGGGACAGGTCGGTCAGCCCCAGCATTTT
D gene: TRBD2; V gene: TRBV5-6; J gene: TRBJ2-7; clone size: NA; CDR3 protein: CASSAGGTSGAPSYEQYF; CDR3 DNA: TGTGCCAGCAGTGCCGGGGGGACTAGCGGGGCACCTTCCTACGAGCAGTACTTC
D gene: TRBD1; V gene: TRBV7-3; J gene: TRBJ2-5; clone size: NA; CDR3 protein: CASSLTGTGSLETQYF; CDR3 DNA: TGTGCCAGCAGCTTAACTGGGACAGGGTCATTGGAGACCCAGTACTTC
D gene: NA; V gene: TRBV11-2; J gene: TRBJ2-1; clone size: NA; CDR3 protein: CASSLEDLVDEQFF; CDR3 DNA: TGTGCCAGCAGCTTAGAGGACCTGGTGGATGAGCAGTTCTTC
D gene: NA; V gene: TRBV27; J gene: TRBJ2-7; clone size: NA; CDR3 protein: CASSATGTSISYEQYF; CDR3 DNA: TGTGCCAGCAGTGCTACGGGGACGTCGATCTCCTACGAGCAGTACTTC
D gene: NA; V gene: TRBV9; J gene: TRBJ2-3; clone size: NA; CDR3 protein: CASSVGGVSTDTQYF; CDR3 DNA: TGTGCCAGCAGCGTAGGAGGGGTTAGCACAGATACGCAGTATTTT
D gene: TRBD2; V gene: TRBV6-6; J gene: TRBJ2-2; clone size: NA; CDR3 protein: CASSWEGNTGELFF; CDR3 DNA: TGTGCCAGCAGTTGGGAGGGGAACACCGGGGAGCTGTTTTTT
D gene: NA; V gene: TRBV5-1; J gene: TRBJ2-7; clone size: NA; CDR3 protein: CASSPQGGGEQYF; CDR3 DNA: TGCGCCAGCAGCCCCCAGGGGGGGGGCGAGCAGTACTTC
D gene: TRBD1; V gene: TRBV5-6; J gene: TRBJ1-2; clone size: NA; CDR3 protein: CASSLAGTGVARAF; CDR3 DNA: TGTGCCAGCAGCTTGGCCGGGACAGGGGTAGCGAGGGCCTTC
D gene: NA; V gene: TRBV27; J gene: TRBJ2-7; clone size: NA; CDR3 protein: CASSLGLKYEQYF; CDR3 DNA: TGTGCCAGCAGTCTCGGACTGAAATACGAGCAGTACTTC
D gene: NA; V gene: TRBV9; J gene: TRBJ2-1; clone size: NA; CDR3 protein: CASSADGIVNEQFF; CDR3 DNA: TGTGCCAGCAGCGCCGACGGCATCGTCAATGAGCAGTTCTTC
D gene: NA; V gene: TRBV5-4; J gene: TRBJ1-1; clone size: NA; CDR3 protein: CASRPGQGHTEAFF; CDR3 DNA: TGTGCCAGCAGACCCGGTCAGGGGCACACTGAAGCTTTCTTT
D gene: NA; V gene: TRBV11-2; J gene: TRBJ2-1; clone size: NA; CDR3 protein: CASRDLGWEQFF; CDR3 DNA: TGTGCCAGCAGGGACCTAGGTTGGGAGCAGTTCTTC
D gene: NA; V gene: TRBV6-1; J gene: TRBJ2-1; clone size: NA; CDR3 protein: CASSESLSGEQFF; CDR3 DNA: TGTGCCAGCAGTGAAAGCTTAAGTGGTGAGCAGTTCTTC
D gene: TRBD1; V gene: TRBV9; J gene: TRBJ1-2; clone size: NA; CDR3 protein: CASSVGGTGERGGYTF; CDR3 DNA: TGTGCCAGCAGCGTAGGTGGGACAGGAGAAAGAGGTGGCTACACCTTC
D gene: NA; V gene: TRBV6-5; J gene: TRBJ2-3; clone size: NA; CDR3 protein: CASSYSGTADTQYF; CDR3 DNA: TGTGCCAGCAGTTACTCCGGGACTGCAGATACGCAGTATTTT
D gene: NA; V gene: TRBV2; J gene: TRBJ2-7; clone size: once; CDR3 protein: CASSAGPYEQYF; CDR3 DNA: TGTGCCAGCAGCGCAGGACCCTACGAGCAGTACTTC
D gene: NA; V gene: TRBV9; J gene: TRBJ2-3; clone size: NA; CDR3 protein: CASSVAPGSTDTQYF; CDR3 DNA: TGTGCCAGCAGCGTAGCCCCAGGTAGCACAGATACGCAGTATTTT
D gene: TRBD2; V gene: TRBV7-2; J gene: TRBJ2-7; clone size: once; CDR3 protein: CASSSPGLAGYEQYF; CDR3 DNA: TGTGCCAGCAGCTCACCGGGACTAGCGGGGTACGAGCAGTACTTC
D gene: NA; V gene: TRBV11-2; J gene: TRBJ2-3; clone size: NA; CDR3 protein: CASSSQADTQYF; CDR3 DNA: TGTGCCAGCAGCTCCCAGGCAGATACGCAGTATTTT
D gene: NA; V gene: TRBV15; J gene: TRBJ2-1; clone size: NA; CDR3 protein: CATSRDYTSGEGGEQFF; CDR3 DNA: TGTGCCACCAGCAGAGATTATACTTCGGGGGAAGGCGGTGAGCAGTTCTTC
D gene: NA; V gene: TRBV6-5; J gene: TRBJ2-7; clone size: once; CDR3 protein: CASSYSPVYEQYF; CDR3 DNA: TGTGCCAGCAGTTACTCTCCGGTCTACGAGCAGTACTTC
D gene: TRBD2; V gene: TRBV9; J gene: TRBJ2-3; clone size: NA; CDR3 protein: CASSLTSGRIRNTDTQYF; CDR3 DNA: TGTGCCAGCAGCCTCACTAGCGGGAGGATTCGAAACACAGATACGCAGTATTTT
D gene: NA; V gene: TRBV28; J gene: TRBJ1-3; clone size: NA; CDR3 protein: CASSLPEGNTIYF; CDR3 DNA: TGTGCCAGCAGCCTCCCAGAGGGAAACACCATATATTTT
D gene: NA; V gene: TRBV2; J gene: TRBJ1-5; clone size: once; CDR3 protein: CASSEGILNQPQHF; CDR3 DNA: TGTGCCAGCAGTGAAGGTATACTCAATCAGCCCCAGCATTTT
D gene: NA; V gene: TRBV7-2; J gene: TRBJ2-5; clone size: NA; CDR3 protein: CASSLHRAETQYF; CDR3 DNA: TGTGCCAGCAGCTTACACAGAGCGGAGACCCAGTACTTC
D gene: NA; V gene: TRBV18; J gene: TRBJ1-1; clone size: NA; CDR3 protein: CASSPGRILNTEAFF; CDR3 DNA: TGTGCCAGCTCACCTGGCCGGATCCTGAACACTGAAGCTTTCTTT
D gene: TRBD2; V gene: TRBV10-2; J gene: TRBJ2-1; clone size: NA; CDR3 protein: CASRGGRGDYNEQFF; CDR3 DNA: TGCGCCAGCAGGGGCGGGAGGGGGGACTACAATGAGCAGTTCTTC
D gene: NA; V gene: TRBV5-1; J gene: TRBJ2-4; clone size: NA; CDR3 protein: CASSVTLGTTHKNIQYF; CDR3 DNA: TGCGCCAGCAGCGTAACCCTCGGGACCACTCACAAAAACATTCAGTACTTC
D gene: NA; V gene: TRBV9; J gene: TRBJ2-7; clone size: NA; CDR3 protein: CASSAPETPHEQYF; CDR3 DNA: TGTGCCAGCAGCGCTCCCGAAACTCCCCACGAGCAGTACTTC
D gene: NA; V gene: TRBV27; J gene: TRBJ1-4; clone size: NA; CDR3 protein: CASRKGGARTNEKLFF; CDR3 DNA: TGTGCCAGCAGAAAGGGGGGGGCGCGAACTAATGAAAAACTGTTTTTT
D gene: NA; V gene: TRBV27; J gene: TRBJ2-1; clone size: NA; CDR3 protein: CASSLSRGGHNEQFF; CDR3 DNA: TGTGCCAGCAGTTTATCGAGAGGCGGACACAATGAGCAGTTCTTC